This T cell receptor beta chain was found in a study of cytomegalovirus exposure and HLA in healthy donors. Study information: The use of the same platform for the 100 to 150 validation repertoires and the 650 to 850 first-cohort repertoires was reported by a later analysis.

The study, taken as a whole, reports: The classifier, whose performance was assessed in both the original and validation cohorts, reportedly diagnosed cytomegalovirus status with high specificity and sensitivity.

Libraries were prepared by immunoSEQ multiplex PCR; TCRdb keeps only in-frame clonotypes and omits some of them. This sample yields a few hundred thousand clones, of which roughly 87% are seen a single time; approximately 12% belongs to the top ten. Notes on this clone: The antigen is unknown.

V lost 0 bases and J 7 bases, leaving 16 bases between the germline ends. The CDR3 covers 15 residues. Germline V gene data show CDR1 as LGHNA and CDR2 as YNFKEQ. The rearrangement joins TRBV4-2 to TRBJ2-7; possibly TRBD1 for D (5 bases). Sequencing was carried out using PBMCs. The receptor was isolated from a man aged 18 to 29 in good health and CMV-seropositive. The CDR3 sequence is CASSQDSAGPREQYF. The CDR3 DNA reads TGTGCCAGCAGCCAAGATTCGGCAGGGCCACGGGAGCAGTACTTC.